The 24 T cell receptor beta chains reported below all come from one sample, sequenced in a study of blood T cell repertoires in COVID-19. Measured with immunoSEQ multiplex PCR; TCRdb has only the in-frame clones, and not every one. The table shows roughly 290,000 clones, with around 88% occurring only once. Sequencing input: peripheral blood. These receptors all stem from a woman aged 30 to 39 who had recovered from COVID-19.

The CDR3 DNA reads TGTGCCAGCAGCCAAGCCCCGGGACAGGGCCAAGAGACCCAGTACTTC. Its protein is CASSQAPGQGQETQYF. J is TRBJ2-5 and V is TRBV6-2 or TRBV6-3; 9 bases align to TRBD1. CDR1 MNHEY and CDR2 SVGEGT come from the germline V gene. Trimming at V came to 6 bases and at J to 1 base, leaving 9 bases not matched to a gene. The CDR3 has 16 amino acids.

The V and J genes are TRBV29-1 and TRBJ1-1, with D perhaps matching TRBD1 (6 bases). V lost 4 bases and J 1 base, leaving 16 bases between the germline ends. The germline V gene has CDR1 SQVTM and CDR2 ANQGSEA. The CDR3 contains 15 residues. CDR3 in DNA: TGCAGCGTTGTGGACAGACTTGAAAGGAACACTGAAGCTTTCTTT. It specifies CSVVDRLERNTEAFF.

The chain has TRBV7-2 and TRBJ2-4; D is possibly TRBD2 (7 bases). Trimming shortened V by 8 bases and J by 7 bases, and 12 bases separated the two germline ends. This CDR3 is built from 12 residues. From germline, CDR1 is SGHTA and CDR2 FQGNSA. Here the CDR3 DNA reads TGTGCCAGCGGGAGGGACAAGAACATTCAGTACTTC. It yields the protein CASGRDKNIQYF.

The V call is TRBV2, the J call TRBJ1-1, with 11 bases identical to TRBD1. Germline CDR1 is SNHLY and CDR2 is FYNNEI. The trim removed 8 bases at V and 0 bases at J, leaving 5 bases unmatched. The CDR3 loop spans 15 amino acids. CDR3 loop: CASRDRGFMNTEAFF. DNA for the CDR3: TGTGCCAGCCGGGACAGGGGGTTCATGAACACTGAAGCTTTCTTT.

The chain joins TRBV30 to TRBJ2-2; TRBD2 agrees at 8 bases. V lost 0 bases and J lost 4; bases outside the gene matches: 1. This CDR3 has 14 residues. Per germline, CDR1 GTSNPN and CDR2 SVGIG (reference sequence). The CDR3 reads CAWSVSGATGELFF. CDR3 DNA sequence: TGTGCCTGGAGTGTTAGCGGGGCCACCGGGGAGCTGTTTTTT.

V usage is TRBV27 and J usage is TRBJ1-3; TRBD1 aligns across 8 bases. With V trimmed by 5 bases and J by 3 bases, 6 bases remained unmatched. The CDR3 has 15 amino acids. The germline V gene encodes CDR1 MNHEY and CDR2 SMNVEV (reference sequence). The CDR3 protein is CASSRSRGLGNTIYF. DNA for the CDR3: TGTGCCAGCAGTAGATCCAGGGGGCTTGGAAACACCATATATTTT.

J is TRBJ2-7 and V is TRBV6-1, with D perhaps matching TRBD1 (5 bases). With 2 bases removed from V and 3 bases from J, the gap between germline ends came to 14 bases. The CDR3 sequence is 15 residues long. Germline V lookup: CDR1 MNHNS, CDR2 SASEGT. In DNA, the CDR3 is TGTGCCAGCAGTGAAAGACAGACAGTTAACTACGAGCAGTACTTC. Protein: CASSERQTVNYEQYF.

This CDR3 reads CASSLGGTSGGNEQFF. CDR3 nucleotides: TGTGCCAGCAGCTTAGGCGGGACTAGCGGGGGAAATGAGCAGTTCTTC. The chain recombines TRBV11-3 with TRBJ2-1; 14 positions match TRBD2. V dropped 1 base and J dropped 7; count of bases not matched to a gene: 3. This CDR3 has 16 amino acids. Per the germline V gene, CDR1 is SGHNT and CDR2 is YENEEA.

This rearrangement joins TRBV5-6 to TRBJ2-2; the D is unclear. The CDR3 contains 14 residues. Trimming shortened V by 1 base and J by 1 base, and 5 bases separated the two germline ends. Germline V gene data show CDR1 as SGHDT and CDR2 as YYEEEE. CDR3 sequence reads: CASSLRVNTGELFF. CDR3 bases: TGTGCCAGCAGCTTGCGGGTGAACACCGGGGAGCTGTTTTTT.

V gene TRBV28 combines with J gene TRBJ2-7; 7 nucleotides agree with TRBD2. The length of the CDR3 is 13 residues. Germline assignment: CDR1 MDHEN and CDR2 SYDVKM. V shed 6 bases and J 0 bases; nucleotides not matched to a gene: 2. The CDR3 is CASRSGGSYEQYF. As DNA, the CDR3 is TGTGCCAGCAGGTCGGGAGGCTCCTACGAGCAGTACTTC.

This chain uses TRBV7-2 with TRBJ1-3; 7 bases fit TRBD1. The trim removed 5 bases at V and 4 bases at J, leaving 8 bases unmatched. The CDR3 has 15 amino acids. Germline V gene lookup returns CDR1 SGHTA and CDR2 FQGNSA. The CDR3 is CASSLDRVSGNTIYF. CDR3 DNA: TGTGCCAGCAGCCTAGACAGGGTGTCCGGAAACACCATATATTTT.

The chain links TRBV10-1 to TRBJ2-5, with TRBD1 matching over 8 bases. V was clipped by 10 bases and J by 5 bases; unmatched bases: 9. The germline V gene has CDR1 WNHNN and CDR2 SYGVQD (reference sequence). CDR3 size: 13 residues. CDR3: CAIPTGAGETQYF. In DNA, the CDR3 is TGCGCCATACCGACAGGGGCCGGGGAGACCCAGTACTTC.

The V call is TRBV2, the J call TRBJ2-7; D unclear. The CDR3 covers 14 residues. The ends were cut back, 7 bases at V and 0 bases at J, with 13 bases in the middle. Germline CDR1 is SNHLY and CDR2 is FYNNEI. The DNA for the CDR3 is TGTGCCAGCAACGAGGTTATCCCCTCCTACGAGCAGTACTTC. Amino acids: CASNEVIPSYEQYF.

In the case of this clone: This CDR3 is also generated by other DNA sequences in the sample. The CDR3 protein is CASNLGQGNSPLHF. The CDR3 coding sequence is TGTGCCAGCAATTTGGGACAGGGTAATTCACCCCTCCACTTT. V is TRBV2 and J is TRBJ1-6, with 9 bases fitting TRBD1. CDR1 and CDR2 (germline): SNHLY, FYNNEI. The CDR3 is 14 amino acids. V was clipped by 7 bases and J by 6 bases; unmatched bases: 4.

The genes are TRBV7-9 and TRBJ1-1, with D possibly TRBD1 on 5 matching bases. The CDR3 loop spans 13 amino acids. Trimming left V 7 bases short and J 1 base short, with 10 bases between. The V gene's germline CDR1 is SEHNR and CDR2 FQNEAQ (reference sequence). The CDR3 is CASISQGNTEAFF. DNA of the CDR3: TGTGCCAGCATCAGCCAGGGGAACACTGAAGCTTTCTTT.

The V and J genes are TRBV6-6 and TRBJ2-7, with D perhaps TRBD2 (5 bases). CDR1 is MNHNY and CDR2 is SVGAGI in the germline V gene (reference sequence). This CDR3 region has 13 residues. V was pared by 10 bases and J by 2 bases, with 15 bases between. CDR3 sequence: CAILGDYPYEQYF. In DNA, the CDR3 is TGTGCCATCCTAGGAGACTATCCCTACGAGCAGTACTTC.

Only one count was recorded for this clone. The V gene is TRBV18, the J gene TRBJ2-5; 9 bases line up with TRBD1. V was clipped by 7 bases and J by 4 bases; unmatched bases: 10. CDR1 and CDR2 from the germline V gene are KGHSH and LQKENI. This CDR3 has 15 residues. CDR3 DNA sequence: TGTGCCAGCTGCCAAACGACAGGGGGTCGAGAGACCCAGTACTTC. Encoded protein: CASCQTTGGRETQYF.

The chain has TRBV10-1 and TRBJ2-7; maybe TRBD1 (5 bases). V lost 7 bases, J lost 3 bases, and 13 bases lay in between. The germline V gene has CDR1 WNHNN and CDR2 SYGVQD (reference sequence). The CDR3 length is 13 residues. This CDR3 is CASTQRGSYEQYF. The DNA for the CDR3 is TGCGCCAGCACCCAAAGGGGCAGCTACGAGCAGTACTTC.

The chain uses TRBV16 and TRBJ2-3; maybe TRBD1 (6 bases). V was shortened by 0 bases and J by 0 bases, with 10 bases between the two germline ends. The CDR3 has 16 amino acids. Germline V gives CDR1 KGHSY, CDR2 FQNENV. The CDR3 nucleotides read TGTGCCAGCAGCCAATCCCAGGGGTATAGCACAGATACGCAGTATTTT. Translating it yields CASSQSQGYSTDTQYF.

The J gene is TRBJ2-5, the V gene TRBV5-1, with 8 bases identical to TRBD1. The V segment lost 0 bases and the J segment 5 bases; nucleotides outside the gene matches: 3. This CDR3 region has 14 residues. Germline V gene data show CDR1 as SGHRS and CDR2 as YFSETQ. The CDR3 region is CASSLDRGWETQYF. CDR3 bases: TGCGCCAGCAGCTTGGACAGGGGGTGGGAGACCCAGTACTTC.

The chain links TRBV28 to TRBJ1-2; the D gene is possibly TRBD1 (5 bases). Germline assignment: CDR1 MDHEN and CDR2 SYDVKM. This CDR3 is built from 13 residues. V lost 6 bases to trimming and J lost 3 bases, with 11 bases between them. CDR3 coding DNA: TGTGCCAGCAGGGAGGGACGGGACTATGGCTACACCTTC. Translation: CASREGRDYGYTF.

The J gene is TRBJ2-1, the V gene TRBV23-1; TRBD2 aligns across 10 bases. TRBV23-1 is assigned to the ORF class and has an uncertain function. With V trimmed by 2 bases and J by 9 bases, 10 bases remained unmatched. CDR3 length: 16 amino acids. The CDR3 loop is CASSQKAGGPSCEQFF. The CDR3 coding sequence is TGCGCCAGCAGTCAAAAAGCGGGAGGGCCGAGTTGTGAGCAGTTCTTC.

V is TRBV18 and J is TRBJ1-6; the D gene is possibly TRBD1 (6 bases). Germline V gene sequence: CDR1 KGHSH, CDR2 LQKENI. V gave up 0 bases and J gave up 4 bases, with 10 bases separating them. This CDR3 region has 16 residues. The CDR3 is CASSPPSQGYNSPLHF. For the CDR3, the DNA is TGTGCCAGCTCACCACCGTCACAGGGTTATAATTCACCCCTCCACTTT.

The CDR3 sequence is CASSIDARGYEQYF. The CDR3 DNA is TGTGCCAGTAGTATAGACGCCAGGGGTTACGAGCAGTACTTC. The J gene is TRBJ2-7, the V gene TRBV19; possibly TRBD1 for D (6 bases). Germline V gene lookup returns CDR1 LNHDA and CDR2 SQIVND (reference sequence). The CDR3 has 14 residues. The V end was cut by 0 bases, the J end by 4 bases, with 10 bases between. Complete variable domain (other parts from reference TRBV19 and TRBJ2-7): DGGITQSPKYLFRKEGQNVTLSCEQNLNHDAMYWYRQDPGQGLRLIYYSQIVNDFQKGDIAEGYSVSREKKESFPLTVTSAQKNPTAFYLCASSIDARGYEQYFGPGTRLTVT.